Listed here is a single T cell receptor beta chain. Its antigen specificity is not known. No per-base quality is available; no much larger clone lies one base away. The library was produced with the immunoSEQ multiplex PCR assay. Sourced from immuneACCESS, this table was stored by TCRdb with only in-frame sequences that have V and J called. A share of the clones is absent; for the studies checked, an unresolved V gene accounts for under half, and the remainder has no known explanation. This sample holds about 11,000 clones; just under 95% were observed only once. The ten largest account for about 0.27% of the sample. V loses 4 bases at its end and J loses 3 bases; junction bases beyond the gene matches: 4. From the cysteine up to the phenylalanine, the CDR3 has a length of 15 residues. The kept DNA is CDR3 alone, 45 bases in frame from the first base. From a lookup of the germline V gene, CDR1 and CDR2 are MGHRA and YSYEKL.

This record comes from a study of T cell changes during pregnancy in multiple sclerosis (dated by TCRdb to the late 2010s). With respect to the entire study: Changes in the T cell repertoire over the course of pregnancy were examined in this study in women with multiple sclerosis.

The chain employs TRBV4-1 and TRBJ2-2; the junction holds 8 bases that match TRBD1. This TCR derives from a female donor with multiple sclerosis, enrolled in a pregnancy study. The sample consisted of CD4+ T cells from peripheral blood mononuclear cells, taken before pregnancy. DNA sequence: TGCGCCAGCAGCCGGGGACAGGATTACACCGGGGAGCTGTTTTTT. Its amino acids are CASSRGQDYTGELFF.